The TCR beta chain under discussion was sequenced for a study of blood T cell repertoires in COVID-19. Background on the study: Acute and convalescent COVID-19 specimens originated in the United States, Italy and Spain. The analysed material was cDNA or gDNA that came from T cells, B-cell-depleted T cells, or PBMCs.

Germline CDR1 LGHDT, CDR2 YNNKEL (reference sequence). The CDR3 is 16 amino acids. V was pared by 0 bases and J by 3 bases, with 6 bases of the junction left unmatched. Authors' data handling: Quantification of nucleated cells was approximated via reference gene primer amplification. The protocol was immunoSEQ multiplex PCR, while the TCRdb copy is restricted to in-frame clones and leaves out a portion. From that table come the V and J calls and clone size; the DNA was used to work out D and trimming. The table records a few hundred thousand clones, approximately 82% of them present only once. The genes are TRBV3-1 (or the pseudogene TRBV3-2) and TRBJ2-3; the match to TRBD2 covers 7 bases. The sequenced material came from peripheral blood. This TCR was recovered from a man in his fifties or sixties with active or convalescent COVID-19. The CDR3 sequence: CASSQEGGGWTDTQYF. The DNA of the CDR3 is TGTGCCAGCAGCCAAGAGGGGGGGGGATGGACAGATACGCAGTATTTT.